A single sample gave rise to the 6 T cell receptor beta chains below, sequenced in a study of metastatic and nonmetastatic thyroid tumors. TCRdb redid the clone calls on the PCR reads using MiXCR. The data contain 85,000 to 100,000 clones, more than 9.5% of them singletons. Each patient went into thyroid surgery without having received any treatment. The sample was blood. These receptors were taken from a female donor with papillary thyroid cancer or a benign thyroid nodule (not recorded which). Some clones in this sample may be carry-over from other donors' samples.

This clone has at least ten counts. The chain recombines TRBV20-1 with TRBJ2-1; D not certain. This CDR3 region has 12 residues. V was shortened by 6 bases and J by 10 bases, with 16 bases between the two germline ends. Germline loops: CDR1 DFQATT, CDR2 SNEGSKA (reference sequence). CDR3 residues: CSATPEYPEQFF. The CDR3 nucleotides read TGCAGTGCCACTCCTGAATATCCCGAGCAGTTCTTC.

This clone was observed a few times. A much larger clone differs from this one at a single base, so this may be a read error. The chain uses TRBV4-3 and TRBJ2-6; D is uncertain. Germline lookup yields CDR1 LGHNA and CDR2 YSLEER. This CDR3 has 17 amino acids. V dropped 5 bases and J dropped 0 bases, with 14 bases sitting between them. The CDR3 spells CASSGVGTSSGANVLTF. The CDR3 nucleotides read TGCGCCAGCAGCGGGGTGGGTACGAGCTCTGGGGCCAACGTCCTGACTTTC.

This clone was seen more than once but under ten times. This sequence joins TRBV6-5 and TRBJ2-7; either TRBD1 or TRBD2 may supply D (5 bases each). V shed 2 bases and J shed 0 bases, with 20 bases lying between them. CDR3 length: 18 residues. Germline assignment: CDR1 MNHEY and CDR2 SVGAGI. The CDR3 bases are TGTGCCAGCAGTTACGGTCCTCGGGACGGATATATCTCCTACGAGCAGTACTTC. Translation: CASSYGPRDGYISYEQYF.

There are many counts of this clone. The CDR3, as DNA: TGTGCCAGCAGCTTGCCCAACTACGAGCAGTACTTC. Its translation: CASSLPNYEQYF. The rearrangement uses TRBV5-6 and TRBJ2-7; D is uncertain. Germline V gives CDR1 SGHDT, CDR2 YYEEEE. V shed 1 base and J shed 3 bases, with 5 bases lying between them. The CDR3 totals 12 residues.

This clone was recorded at least ten times. The V gene is TRBV7-6, the J gene TRBJ1-2; D is ambiguous. Germline V gene sequence: CDR1 SGHVS, CDR2 FNYEAQ. The CDR3 runs 14 residues. Trimming removed 5 bases at V and 8 bases at J, with 18 bases between. The CDR3 DNA is TGTGCCAGCAGCCCCCAGGACGGGCTCGGCGGCTACACCTTC. The encoded protein is CASSPQDGLGGYTF. Based on the CDR3 plus reference TRBV7-6 and TRBJ1-2, the full variable domain is GAGVSQSPRYKVTKRGQDVALRCDPISGHVSLYWYRQALGQGPEFLTYFNYEAQQDKSGLPNDRFSAERPEGSISTLTIQRTEQRDSAMYRCASSPQDGLGGYTFGSGTRLTVV.

This chain joins TRBV20-1 and TRBJ2-2; 10 bases line up with TRBD1. With V trimmed by 3 bases and J by 4 bases, 8 bases remained unmatched. Germline assignment: CDR1 DFQATT and CDR2 SNEGSKA (reference sequence). CDR3 length equals 16 residues. CDR3 DNA: TGCAGTGCTAGGGGGTTAGACAGGGGGCTCACCGGGGAGCTGTTTTTT. Translating it yields CSARGLDRGLTGELFF.